This T cell receptor beta chain appears in the sequencing data of a study of regulatory T cells in long-lasting Graves disease. Study-wide points: Investigators studied peripheral blood only, not thyroid tissue. There were preferences for TRBV28, TRBJ1-2 and TRBJ2-5 in persistent disease.

Germline-derived CDR1 and CDR2 are LNHNV and YYDKDF (reference sequence). V was pared by 4 bases and J by 10 bases, with 19 bases between. The CDR3 covers 14 residues. This clonotype has a count of ten or more. What it binds is unknown. TCR beta libraries were built with iRepertoire HTBI primers and Arm-PCR of CDR3 regions. TCRdb re-derived calls from the multiplex PCR reads in MiXCR, one entry per CDR3 protein. The data show approximately 380,000 distinct CDR3 sequences, with 20% seen just once and less than 25% held by the top ten. The time point was: persistent/refractory GD, antithyroid drugs over 5 years with positive TRAb. PBMCs provided the RNA from which the TCR library was made.

This receptor was identified in a female donor with Graves disease. The chain is built from TRBV15 and TRBJ1-1; D gene ambiguous. Source: peripheral blood mononuclear cells (PBMCs), taken when the disease was refractory, from a patient treated with antithyroid drugs. The CDR3 coding sequence is TGTGCCACCAGCACTGGCACAGTGGAACGGGGAGCTTTCTTT. Residues: CATSTGTVERGAFF.